This T cell receptor beta chain derives from a study of blood T cells in healthy people across ages. Then a second PCR, running about 6 to 11 cycles, was carried out with a sample-barcoded 5' primer and a J-beta primer mix. TCRdb analysed the 5' RACE reads with MiXCR anew, one entry per CDR3 protein. The data show roughly 730,000 distinct CDR3 sequences, just over 55% seen once. V dropped 8 bases and J dropped 5; count of bases not matched to a gene: 7. Germline CDR1 and CDR2: MNHEY and SVGAGI. The CDR3 consists of 14 residues. This clonotype was obtained from a man aged 40-50 years in good health. The sample taken for sequencing was blood. This chain uses TRBV6-5 with TRBJ2-1; TRBD1 matches at 9 bases. The CDR3 protein is CASRRDRDHNEQFF. Here the CDR3 DNA reads TGTGCCAGCCGCCGGGACAGGGATCACAATGAGCAGTTCTTC.